One and the same sample provided the 6 T cell receptor beta chains below, sequenced in a study of T cell changes during pregnancy in multiple sclerosis. Assay: immunoSEQ multiplex PCR; the TCRdb copy retains only in-frame clones and omits some. The table shows 20,000 to 25,000 clones, with approximately 91% occurring only once. Specimen: CD4+ T cells from peripheral blood mononuclear cells, collected after pregnancy. These receptors came from a female donor in good health, enrolled as a control in a pregnancy study.

CDR3: CASSPPDWTGELFF. CDR3 sequence (DNA): TGTGCCAGCAGTCCACCGGACTGGACCGGGGAGCTGTTTTTT. The chain links TRBV27 to TRBJ2-2, with a weak D call TRBD2 (5 bases). CDR3 length: 14 amino acids. The germline V and J ends were trimmed by 5 bases and 5 bases, with 12 bases remaining between them. Germline loops: CDR1 MNHEY, CDR2 SMNVEV (reference sequence).

The V call is TRBV7-9, the J call TRBJ1-2; 10 bases are shared with TRBD1. Germline CDR1 reads SEHNR; CDR2 reads FQNEAQ (reference sequence). Trimming removed 3 bases from V and 4 bases from J; junction bases left unmatched: 14. The CDR3 has 18 amino acids. The CDR3 nucleotides are TGTGCCAGCAGCTTCCGGGCTAGCGGGACAGGGGTGATCTATGGCTACACCTTC. Translation: CASSFRASGTGVIYGYTF.

This clone was seen once. The V gene is TRBV7-2, the J gene TRBJ2-1; TRBD2 agrees at 9 bases. Losses at the gene ends were 1 base for V and 1 base for J; bases not matched to a gene: 11. Germline V gene data show CDR1 as SGHTA and CDR2 as FQGNSA. CDR3 size: 19 residues. CDR3 in amino acids: CASSLVGLAGSSSYNEQFF. The CDR3 DNA reads TGTGCCAGCAGCTTAGTAGGTCTAGCGGGGAGTTCGTCCTACAATGAGCAGTTCTTC.

The chain joins TRBV11-2 to TRBJ2-5; D is perhaps TRBD2 (6 bases). V lost 2 bases and J 5 bases, leaving 12 bases between the germline ends. This CDR3 region has 14 residues. The V gene's germline CDR1 is SGHAT and CDR2 FQNNGV. The CDR3 is CASSLMGGGETQYF. CDR3 nucleotide sequence: TGTGCCAGCAGCTTAATGGGGGGTGGGGAGACCCAGTACTTC.

This chain connects TRBV28 to TRBJ2-5, with D unclear. The CDR3 contains 11 residues. Germline CDR1 and CDR2: MDHEN and SYDVKM. The V end was cut by 7 bases, the J end by 4 bases, with 7 bases between. The CDR3 loop is CASTHRETQYF. The CDR3 coding sequence is TGTGCCAGCACCCACAGAGAGACCCAGTACTTC.

The rearrangement links TRBV10-3 to TRBJ2-6, with a weak D call TRBD1 (5 bases). The ends were cut back, 0 bases at V and 1 base at J, with 7 bases in the middle. The CDR3 is made up of 16 amino acids. Germline lookup yields CDR1 ENHRY and CDR2 SYGVKD. This CDR3 reads CAISESRQSGANVLTF. The CDR3 region has the DNA TGTGCCATCAGTGAGTCGAGACAGTCTGGGGCCAACGTCCTGACTTTC.